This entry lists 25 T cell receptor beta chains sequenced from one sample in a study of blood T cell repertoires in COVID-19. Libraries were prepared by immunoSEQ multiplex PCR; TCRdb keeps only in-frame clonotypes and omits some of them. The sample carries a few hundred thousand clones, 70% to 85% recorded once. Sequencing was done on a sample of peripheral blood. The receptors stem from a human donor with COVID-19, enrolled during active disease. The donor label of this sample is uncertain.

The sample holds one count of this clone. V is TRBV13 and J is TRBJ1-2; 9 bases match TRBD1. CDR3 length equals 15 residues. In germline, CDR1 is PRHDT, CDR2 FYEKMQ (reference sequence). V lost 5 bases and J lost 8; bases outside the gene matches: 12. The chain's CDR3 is CASSNTPGQGTGYTF. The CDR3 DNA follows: TGTGCCAGCAGCAACACTCCGGGACAGGGTACCGGCTACACCTTC.

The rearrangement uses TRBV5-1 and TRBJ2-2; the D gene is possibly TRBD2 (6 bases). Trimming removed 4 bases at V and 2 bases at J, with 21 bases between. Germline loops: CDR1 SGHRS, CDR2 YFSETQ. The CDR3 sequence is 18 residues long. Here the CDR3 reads CASSRVPPGGYNTGELFF. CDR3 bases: TGCGCCAGCAGCCGGGTCCCCCCTGGAGGGTATAACACCGGGGAGCTGTTTTTT. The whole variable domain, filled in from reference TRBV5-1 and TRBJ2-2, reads KAGVTQTPRYLIKTRGQQVTLSCSPISGHRSVSWYQQTPGQGLQFLFEYFSETQRNKGNFPGRFSGRQFSNSRSEMNVSTLELGDSALYLCASSRVPPGGYNTGELFFGEGSRLTVL.

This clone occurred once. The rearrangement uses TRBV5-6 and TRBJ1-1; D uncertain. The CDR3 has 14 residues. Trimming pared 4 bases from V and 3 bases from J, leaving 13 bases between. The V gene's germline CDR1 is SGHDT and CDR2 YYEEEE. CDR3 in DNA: TGTGCCAGCAGCCCGGCCGGCCGGGACACTGAAGCTTTCTTT. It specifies CASSPAGRDTEAFF.

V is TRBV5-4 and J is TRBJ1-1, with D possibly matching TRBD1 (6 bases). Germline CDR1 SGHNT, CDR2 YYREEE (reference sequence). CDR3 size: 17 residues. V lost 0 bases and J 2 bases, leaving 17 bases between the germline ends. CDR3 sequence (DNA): TGTGCCAGCAGCTTGGCCAGGGGAGTTGCCCTCAACACTGAAGCTTTCTTT. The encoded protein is CASSLARGVALNTEAFF. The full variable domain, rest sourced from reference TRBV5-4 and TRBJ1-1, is ETGVTQSPTHLIKTRGQQVTLRCSSQSGHNTVSWYQQALGQGPQFIFQYYREEENGRGNFPPRFSGLQFPNYSSELNVNALELDDSALYLCASSLARGVALNTEAFFGQGTRLTVV.

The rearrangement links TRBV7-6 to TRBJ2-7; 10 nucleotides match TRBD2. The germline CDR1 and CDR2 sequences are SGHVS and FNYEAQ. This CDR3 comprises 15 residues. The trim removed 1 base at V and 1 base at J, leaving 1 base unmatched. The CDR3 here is CASSLGTSGSYEQYF. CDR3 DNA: TGTGCCAGCAGCTTAGGGACTAGCGGTTCCTACGAGCAGTACTTC.

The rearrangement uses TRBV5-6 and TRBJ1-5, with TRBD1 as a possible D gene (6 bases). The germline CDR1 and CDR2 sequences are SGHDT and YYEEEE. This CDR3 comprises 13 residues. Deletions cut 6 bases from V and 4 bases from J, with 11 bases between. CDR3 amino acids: CASNEQGNQPQHF. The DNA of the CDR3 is TGTGCCAGCAACGAACAGGGTAATCAGCCCCAGCATTTT.

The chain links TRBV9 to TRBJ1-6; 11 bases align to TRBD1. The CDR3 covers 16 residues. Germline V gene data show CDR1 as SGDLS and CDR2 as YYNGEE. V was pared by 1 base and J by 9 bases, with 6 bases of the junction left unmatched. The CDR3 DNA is TGTGCCAGCAGCGTAAGGACAGGGGGCTCTGCTTCACCCCTCCACTTT. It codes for CASSVRTGGSASPLHF.

The CDR3 DNA follows: TGTGCCAGCAGTGACGCACGGACAGGGGAGGGTAGTGAAAAACTGTTTTTT. The encoded protein is CASSDARTGEGSEKLFF. The chain combines TRBV6-4 with TRBJ1-4; 9 bases match TRBD1. The CDR3 has 17 amino acids. From germline, CDR1 is MRHNA and CDR2 SNTAGT. Germline trimming cut 2 bases from V and 7 bases from J; bases unmatched to any gene: 11.

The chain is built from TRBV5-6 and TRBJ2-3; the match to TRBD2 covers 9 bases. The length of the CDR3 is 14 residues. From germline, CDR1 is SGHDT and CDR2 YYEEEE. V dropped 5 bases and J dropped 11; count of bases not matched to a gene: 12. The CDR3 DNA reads TGTGCCAGCAGATACTCCCCCGGGACTAGCAAGCAGTATTTT. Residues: CASRYSPGTSKQYF.

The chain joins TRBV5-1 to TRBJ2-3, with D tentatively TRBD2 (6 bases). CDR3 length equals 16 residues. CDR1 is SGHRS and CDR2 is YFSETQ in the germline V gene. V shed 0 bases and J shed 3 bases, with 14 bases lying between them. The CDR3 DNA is TGCGCCAGCAGCTTGGTCGGACGGAGGGGTACAGATACGCAGTATTTT. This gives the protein CASSLVGRRGTDTQYF.

In nucleotides, the CDR3 is TGTGCCAGCAGAGCCCGGGACAACGCATTTGAAGCTTTCTTT. It specifies CASRARDNAFEAFF. The chain couples TRBV27 to TRBJ1-1, with TRBD1 as a possible D gene (6 bases). The CDR3 is 14 residues long. The V gene's germline CDR1 is MNHEY and CDR2 SMNVEV (reference sequence). V was trimmed by 6 bases and J by 7 bases, leaving 18 bases between them.

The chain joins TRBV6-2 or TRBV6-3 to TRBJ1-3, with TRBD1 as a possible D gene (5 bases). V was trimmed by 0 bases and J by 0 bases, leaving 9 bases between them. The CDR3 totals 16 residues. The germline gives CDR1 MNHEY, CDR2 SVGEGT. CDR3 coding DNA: TGTGCCAGCAGTTACTCCCCGGGGGACTCTGGAAACACCATATATTTT. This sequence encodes CASSYSPGDSGNTIYF.

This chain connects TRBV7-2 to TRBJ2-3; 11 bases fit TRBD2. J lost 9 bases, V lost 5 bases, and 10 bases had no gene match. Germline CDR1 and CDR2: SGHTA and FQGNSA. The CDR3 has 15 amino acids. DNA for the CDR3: TGTGCCAGCAGCCAGACTAGCGGGGTGCAGGCCACGCAGTATTTT. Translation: CASSQTSGVQATQYF.

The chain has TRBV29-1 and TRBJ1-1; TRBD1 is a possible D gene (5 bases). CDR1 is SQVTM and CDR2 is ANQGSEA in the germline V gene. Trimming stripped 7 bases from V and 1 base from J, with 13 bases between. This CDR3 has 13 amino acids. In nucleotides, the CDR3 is TGCAGCGGCCTTATAGGACAGAACACTGAAGCTTTCTTT. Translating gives CSGLIGQNTEAFF. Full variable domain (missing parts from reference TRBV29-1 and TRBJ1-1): SAVISQKPSRDICQRGTSLTIQCQVDSQVTMMFWYRQQPGQSLTLIATANQGSEATYESGFVIDKFPISRPNLTFSTLTVSNMSPEDSSIYLCSGLIGQNTEAFFGQGTRLTVV.

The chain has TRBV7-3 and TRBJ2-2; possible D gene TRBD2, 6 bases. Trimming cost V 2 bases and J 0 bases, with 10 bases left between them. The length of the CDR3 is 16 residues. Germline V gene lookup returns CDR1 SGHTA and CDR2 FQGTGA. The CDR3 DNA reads TGTGCCAGCAGCTTATTCGGGGGACCGAACACCGGGGAGCTGTTTTTT. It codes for CASSLFGGPNTGELFF.

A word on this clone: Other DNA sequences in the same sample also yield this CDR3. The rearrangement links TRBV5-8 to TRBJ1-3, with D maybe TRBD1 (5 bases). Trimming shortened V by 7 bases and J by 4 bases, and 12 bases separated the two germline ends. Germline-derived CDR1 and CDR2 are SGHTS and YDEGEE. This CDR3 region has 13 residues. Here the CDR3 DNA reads TGTGCCAGCCGACCCCGGGGGGGAAACACCATATATTTT. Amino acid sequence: CASRPRGGNTIYF.

The CDR3 protein is CASSSPRGELFF. The CDR3, as DNA: TGTGCCAGCAGTTCACCGCGCGGGGAGCTGTTTTTT. The gene calls are TRBV6-2 or TRBV6-3 and TRBJ2-2, with D unclear. CDR3 length: 12 amino acids. The germline CDR1 and CDR2 sequences are MNHEY and SVGEGT. V was shortened by 4 bases and J by 7 bases, with 7 bases between the two germline ends.

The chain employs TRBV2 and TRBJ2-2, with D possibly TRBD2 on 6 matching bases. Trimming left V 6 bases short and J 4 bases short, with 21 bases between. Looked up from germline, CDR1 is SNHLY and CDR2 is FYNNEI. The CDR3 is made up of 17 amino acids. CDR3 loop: CASSLRTGTGGTGELFF. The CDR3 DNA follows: TGTGCCAGCAGCCTCAGAACCGGGACCGGGGGCACCGGGGAGCTGTTTTTT.

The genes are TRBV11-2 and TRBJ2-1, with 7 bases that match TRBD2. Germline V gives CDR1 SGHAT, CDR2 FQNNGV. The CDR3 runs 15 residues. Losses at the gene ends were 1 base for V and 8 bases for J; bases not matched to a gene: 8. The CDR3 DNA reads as TGTGCCAGCAGCTTAGGTGTCAGGACTAGAGATGAGCAGTTCTTC. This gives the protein CASSLGVRTRDEQFF.

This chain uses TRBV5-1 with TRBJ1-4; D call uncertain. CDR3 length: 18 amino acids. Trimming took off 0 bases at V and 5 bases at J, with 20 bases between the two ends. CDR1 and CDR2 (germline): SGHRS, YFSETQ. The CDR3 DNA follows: TGCGCCAGCAGCTTGGCCGTTTCCGGGTCGGCGGCGAATGAAAAACTGTTTTTT. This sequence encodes CASSLAVSGSAANEKLFF. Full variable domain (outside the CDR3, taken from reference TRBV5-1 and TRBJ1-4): KAGVTQTPRYLIKTRGQQVTLSCSPISGHRSVSWYQQTPGQGLQFLFEYFSETQRNKGNFPGRFSGRQFSNSRSEMNVSTLELGDSALYLCASSLAVSGSAANEKLFFGSGTQLSVL.

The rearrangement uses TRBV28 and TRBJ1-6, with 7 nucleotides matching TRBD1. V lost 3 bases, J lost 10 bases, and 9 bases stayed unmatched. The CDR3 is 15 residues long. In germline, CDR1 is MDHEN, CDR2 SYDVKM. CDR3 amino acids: CASSFSDRAGSPLHF. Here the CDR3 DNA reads TGTGCCAGCAGTTTCTCCGACAGGGCGGGATCACCCCTCCACTTT. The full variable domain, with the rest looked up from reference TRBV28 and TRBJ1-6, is DVKVTQSSRYLVKRTGEKVFLECVQDMDHENMFWYRQDPGLGLRLIYFSYDVKMKEKGDIPEGYSVSREKKERFSLILESASTNQTSMYLCASSFSDRAGSPLHFGNGTRLTVT.

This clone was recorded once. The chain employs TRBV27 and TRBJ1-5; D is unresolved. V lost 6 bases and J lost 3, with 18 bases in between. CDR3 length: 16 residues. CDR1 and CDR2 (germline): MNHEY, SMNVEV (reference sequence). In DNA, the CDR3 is TGTGCCAGCAGCAGTACCTGGAGGACTGCCAATCAGCCCCAGCATTTT. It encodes CASSSTWRTANQPQHF.

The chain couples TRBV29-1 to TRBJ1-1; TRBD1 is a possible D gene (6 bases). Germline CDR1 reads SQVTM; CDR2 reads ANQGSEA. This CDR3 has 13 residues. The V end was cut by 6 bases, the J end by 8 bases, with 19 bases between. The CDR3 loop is CSVGVVQQGEAFF. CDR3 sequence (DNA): TGCAGCGTCGGCGTAGTCCAACAGGGAGAAGCTTTCTTT.

The CDR3 sequence: CASSSPSGVYNEQFF. Here the CDR3 DNA reads TGTGCCAGCAGCTCCCCTAGCGGGGTCTACAATGAGCAGTTCTTC. The chain employs TRBV5-4 and TRBJ2-1; the match to TRBD2 covers 9 bases. After removal of 3 bases from V and 3 bases from J, the junction contained 4 bases not matched to a gene. Germline V CDR1 and CDR2: SGHNT, YYREEE (reference sequence). CDR3 length: 15 residues.

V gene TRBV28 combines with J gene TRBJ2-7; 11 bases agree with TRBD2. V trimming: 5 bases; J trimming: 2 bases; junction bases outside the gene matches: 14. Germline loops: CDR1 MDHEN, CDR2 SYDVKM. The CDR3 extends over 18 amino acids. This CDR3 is CASSRGPSGRLGTYEQYF. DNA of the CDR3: TGTGCCAGCAGTCGAGGGCCTAGCGGGAGGCTCGGCACCTACGAGCAGTACTTC. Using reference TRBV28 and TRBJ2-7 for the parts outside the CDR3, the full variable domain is DVKVTQSSRYLVKRTGEKVFLECVQDMDHENMFWYRQDPGLGLRLIYFSYDVKMKEKGDIPEGYSVSREKKERFSLILESASTNQTSMYLCASSRGPSGRLGTYEQYFGPGTRLTVT.